The entry below describes one T cell receptor beta chain. Its antigen is currently unknown. The sample is drawn from a study of shared clonotypes between healthy human individuals. The wider study: Per-donor plates numbered three CD4 naive, three CD4 memory, two CD8 naive and one CD8 memory. Overall study findings and caveats: When naive CD4 clonotypes were compared across four donors, approximately 5% were shared.

Over several immunoSEQ plates, each subset's genomic DNA was distributed in even portions. Assay used: immunoSEQ multiplex PCR; TCRdb lists only in-frame clones, some missing. The sample shows under 600,000 clones, approximately 97% of them seen only once. Germline V gene lookup returns CDR1 MNHNS and CDR2 SASEGT. There are 11 residues in the CDR3. V was pared by 5 bases and J by 7 bases, with 8 bases between. The chain has TRBV6-1 and TRBJ1-2; D is unresolved. This TCR derives from a woman aged 25 to 39 in good health. The sample taken for sequencing was naive CD4+ T cells sorted from blood. The subset is: CD45RA+ positively selected. CDR3 DNA sequence: TGTGCCAGCAGTTACACGGCTGGCTACACCTTC. It specifies CASSYTAGYTF.